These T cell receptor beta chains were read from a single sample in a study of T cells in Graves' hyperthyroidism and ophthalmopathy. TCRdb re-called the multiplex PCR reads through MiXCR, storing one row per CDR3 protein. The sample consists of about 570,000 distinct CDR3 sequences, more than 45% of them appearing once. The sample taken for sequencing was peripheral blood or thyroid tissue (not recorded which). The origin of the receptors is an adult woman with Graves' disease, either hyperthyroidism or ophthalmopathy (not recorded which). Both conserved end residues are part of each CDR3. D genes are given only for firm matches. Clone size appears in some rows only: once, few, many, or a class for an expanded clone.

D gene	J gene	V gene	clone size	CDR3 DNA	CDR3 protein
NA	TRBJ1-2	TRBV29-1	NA	TGCAGCCTCACGCCGGCTAGCAAACTCACTAACTATGGCTACACCTTC	CSLTPASKLTNYGYTF
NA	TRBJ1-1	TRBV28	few	TGTGCCAGCAGTTATAGGGGGAGGTGGACTGAAGCTTTCTTT	CASSYRGRWTEAFF
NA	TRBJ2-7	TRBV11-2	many	TGTGCCAGCAGCTTAGAGCTGGGGACCGCCTACGAGCAGTACTTC	CASSLELGTAYEQYF
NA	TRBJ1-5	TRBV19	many	TGTGCCAGTAGTATTTTTAATCAGCCCCAGCATTTT	CASSIFNQPQHF
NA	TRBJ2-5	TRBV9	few	TGTGCCAGCAGCGCACACCTAAGGGGAGAGACCCAGTACTTC	CASSAHLRGETQYF
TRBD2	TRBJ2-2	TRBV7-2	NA	TGTGCCAGCAGCCCCGATCGGGCCCTAGCGGGCTCCACCGGGGAGCTGTTTTTT	CASSPDRALAGSTGELFF
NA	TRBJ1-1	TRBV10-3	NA	TGTGCCATCACCCCGGGAGGGTCTGAAGCTTTCTTT	CAITPGGSEAFF
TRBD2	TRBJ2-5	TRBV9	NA	TGTGCCAGCAGCGAGCCTTTCGGGGGGGTGGAAGAGACCCAGTACTTC	CASSEPFGGVEETQYF
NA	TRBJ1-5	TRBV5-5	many	TGTGCCAGCAGCTTAGAGACCGGACAAACCGGGCCCCAGCATTTT	CASSLETGQTGPQHF
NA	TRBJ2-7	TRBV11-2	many	TGTGCCAGCAGCTTATTCCAGGGCAGGCCCTACGAGCAGTACTTC	CASSLFQGRPYEQYF
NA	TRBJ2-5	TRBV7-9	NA	TGTGCCAGCAGCCTCCCCGGTGACAGGTATTACCAAGAGACCCAGTACTTC	CASSLPGDRYYQETQYF
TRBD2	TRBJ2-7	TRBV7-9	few	TGTGCCAGCAGCCAGTCGGGACTAGCGTTGGACGAGCAGTACTTC	CASSQSGLALDEQYF
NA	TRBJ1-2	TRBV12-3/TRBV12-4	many	TGTGCCAGCAGTCATACAAGCAACTATGGCTACACCTTC	CASSHTSNYGYTF
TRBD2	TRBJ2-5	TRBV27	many	TGTGCCACAGGGCCGGGGGGGAAGACCCAGTACTTC	CATGPGGKTQYF
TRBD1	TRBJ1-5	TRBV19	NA	TGTCCCAGTAGTATAACGCCGGGACAGGGGGCGGTAGGCAATCAGCCCCAGCATTTT	CPSSITPGQGAVGNQPQHF
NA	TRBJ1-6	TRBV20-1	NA	TGCAGTGCTAGACTGACAGATTCACCCCTCCACTTT	CSARLTDSPLHF
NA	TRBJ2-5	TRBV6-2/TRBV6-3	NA	TGCGCCAGCAGTGACGGGAGTGAGACCCAGTACTTC	CASSDGSETQYF
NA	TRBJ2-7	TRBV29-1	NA	TGCAGCGTTTCCTGGCGGGGGCCTTCCTACGAGCAGTACTTC	CSVSWRGPSYEQYF
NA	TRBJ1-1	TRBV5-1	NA	TGCGCCAGCAGCTTGGCCGGGACTAAAGCTTTCTTT	CASSLAGTKAFF
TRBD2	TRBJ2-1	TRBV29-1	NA	TGCAGCGTTGAATGGAGGCTAGCGGCCTACAATGAGCAGTTCTTC	CSVEWRLAAYNEQFF
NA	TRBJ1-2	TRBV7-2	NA	TGTGCCAGCAGCCGACGCGATACGGATTTCTATGGCTACACCTTC	CASSRRDTDFYGYTF
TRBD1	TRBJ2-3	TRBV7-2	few	TGTGCCAGCAGCTTAAGGGACAGGGACACAGATACGCAGTATTTT	CASSLRDRDTDTQYF
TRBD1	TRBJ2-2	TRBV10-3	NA	TGTGCCATCAGACAGGGGAACACTGGGGAGCTGTTTTTT	CAIRQGNTGELFF
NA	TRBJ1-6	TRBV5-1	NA	TGCGCCAGCAGCAACTATCTGGGGGAAAACTCACCCCTCCACTTT	CASSNYLGENSPLHF
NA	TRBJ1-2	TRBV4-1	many	TGCGCCAGCAGCCAAATAACGCGGCAGTCTGGCTACACCTTC	CASSQITRQSGYTF
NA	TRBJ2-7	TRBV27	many	TGTGCCAGCAGAAAACCCTACTCCTACGAGCAGTACTTC	CASRKPYSYEQYF
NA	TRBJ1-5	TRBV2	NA	TGTGCCAGCAGGACCCAAAATCAGCCCCAGCATTTT	CASRTQNQPQHF
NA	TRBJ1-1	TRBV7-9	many	TGTGCCAGCAGCGGGCGAGCCCGCGGGGCTTTCTTT	CASSGRARGAFF
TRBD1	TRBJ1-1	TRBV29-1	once	TGCAGCGTCGGGACAGGTGGGTCGGGCACTGAAGCTTTCTTT	CSVGTGGSGTEAFF
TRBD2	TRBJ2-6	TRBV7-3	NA	TGTGCCAGCAGCGGAACGAGGGGACTAGCGGGAGGAGTTGGGGCCAACGTCCTGACTTTC	CASSGTRGLAGGVGANVLTF
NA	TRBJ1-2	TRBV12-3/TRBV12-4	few	TGTGCCAGCAGTTCCGGGACACCCAGAATGGATGGCTACACCTTC	CASSSGTPRMDGYTF
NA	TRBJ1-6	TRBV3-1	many	TGTGCCAGCAGCCACCCAGGGGACTCACCCCTCCACTTT	CASSHPGDSPLHF
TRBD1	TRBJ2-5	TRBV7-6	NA	TGTGCCAGCAGCTTACTAGTAACAGGGGTGAGGACCCAGTACTTC	CASSLLVTGVRTQYF
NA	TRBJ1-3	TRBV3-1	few	TGTGCCAGCAGCCGCGACTCAGCCTCTGGAAACACCATATATTTT	CASSRDSASGNTIYF
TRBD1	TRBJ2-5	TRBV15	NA	TGTGCCACCGACAAGGACAGGCCAGGGGGAGAGACCCAGTACTTC	CATDKDRPGGETQYF
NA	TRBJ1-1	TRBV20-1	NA	TGCAGTGCTAGCACGGACGGGCCCGTGAACACTGAAGCTTTCTTT	CSASTDGPVNTEAFF
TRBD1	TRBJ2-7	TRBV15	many	TGTGCCACCAGCAAGCGGACAGGGGCGCTCGAGCAGTACTTC	CATSKRTGALEQYF
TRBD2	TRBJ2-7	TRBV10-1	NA	TGCGCCAGCAGTGCCCAAACTAGCGGCTCCTACGAGCAGTACTTC	CASSAQTSGSYEQYF
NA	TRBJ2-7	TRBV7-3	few	TGTGCCAGCAGCTTAGGGACCAACTCGGACGAGCAGTACTTC	CASSLGTNSDEQYF
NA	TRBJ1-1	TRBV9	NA	TGTGCCAGCAGCGAGGGACACTCGAACACTGAAGCTTTCTTT	CASSEGHSNTEAFF
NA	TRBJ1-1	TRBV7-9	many	TGTGCCAGCAGCTTCGTAGAGGACACTGAAGCTTTCTTT	CASSFVEDTEAFF
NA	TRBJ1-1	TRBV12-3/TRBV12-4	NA	TGTGCCAGCAGCCGCCCGGCCCAGAACACTGAAGCTTTCTTT	CASSRPAQNTEAFF